The text below deals with one T cell receptor (beta chain). Its cognate antigen is unknown. The CDR3 contains 13 residues. V was shortened by 6 bases and J by 2 bases, with 11 bases between the two germline ends. Per the germline V gene, CDR1 is MGHDK and CDR2 is SYGVNS. The sample originates from a study of cytomegalovirus exposure and HLA in healthy donors. Primers for the PCR totalled 60 Vbeta and 13 Jbeta. The assay was immunoSEQ multiplex PCR, and TCRdb's table has in-frame clones only and misses some. The sample holds 50,000 to 70,000 clones; 80% are singletons and the top ten take roughly 5.7%. Overall study findings and caveats: Rates of TCR association differed by HLA locus in a later analysis, with DRB1 highest and HLA-C lowest.

The TCR sequence derives from a male donor in good health and CMV-seronegative. The chain links TRBV25-1 to TRBJ2-7; tentative D call: TRBD2 (6 bases). Specimen: PBMCs. The DNA of the CDR3 is TGTGCCAGCAGCCCGGGAGCGCCCTACGAGCAGTACTTC. Translation: CASSPGAPYEQYF.